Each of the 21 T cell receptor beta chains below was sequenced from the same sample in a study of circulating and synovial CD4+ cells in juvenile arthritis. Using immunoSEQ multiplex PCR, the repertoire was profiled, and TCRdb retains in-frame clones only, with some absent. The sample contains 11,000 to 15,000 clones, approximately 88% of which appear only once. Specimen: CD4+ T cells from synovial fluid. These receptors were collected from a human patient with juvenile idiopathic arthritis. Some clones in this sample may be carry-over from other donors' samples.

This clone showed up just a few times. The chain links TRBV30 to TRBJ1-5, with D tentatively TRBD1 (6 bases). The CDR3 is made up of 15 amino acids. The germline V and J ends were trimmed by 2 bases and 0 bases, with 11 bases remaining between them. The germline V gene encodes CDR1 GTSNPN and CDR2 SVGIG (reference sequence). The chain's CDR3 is CAWSSGGYSNQPQHF. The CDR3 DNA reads TGTGCCTGGAGTTCTGGGGGCTATAGCAATCAGCCCCAGCATTTT.

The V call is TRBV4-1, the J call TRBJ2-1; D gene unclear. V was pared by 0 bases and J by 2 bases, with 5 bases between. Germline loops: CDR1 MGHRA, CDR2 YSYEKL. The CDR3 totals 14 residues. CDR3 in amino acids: CASSQDPAYNEQFF. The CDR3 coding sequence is TGCGCCAGCAGCCAAGATCCTGCCTACAATGAGCAGTTCTTC.

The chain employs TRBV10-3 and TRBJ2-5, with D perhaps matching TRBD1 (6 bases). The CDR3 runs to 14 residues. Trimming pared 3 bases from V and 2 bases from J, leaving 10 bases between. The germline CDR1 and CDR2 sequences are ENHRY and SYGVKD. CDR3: CAISDTTGQETQYF. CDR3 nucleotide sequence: TGTGCCATCAGTGATACGACAGGACAAGAGACCCAGTACTTC.

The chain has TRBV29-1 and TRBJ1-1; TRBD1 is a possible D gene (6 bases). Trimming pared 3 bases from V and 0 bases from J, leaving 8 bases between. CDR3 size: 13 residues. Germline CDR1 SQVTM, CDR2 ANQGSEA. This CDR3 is CSVDGTMNTEAFF. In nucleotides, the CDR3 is TGCAGCGTTGATGGGACAATGAACACTGAAGCTTTCTTT.

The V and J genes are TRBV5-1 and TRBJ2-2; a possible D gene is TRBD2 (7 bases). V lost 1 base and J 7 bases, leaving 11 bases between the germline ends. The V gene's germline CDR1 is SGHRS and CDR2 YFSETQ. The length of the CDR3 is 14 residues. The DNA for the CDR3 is TGCGCCAGCAGCTTGCGGGGGGCGGACGGGGAGCTGTTTTTT. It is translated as CASSLRGADGELFF.

This CDR3 reads CASRFPGLAGGPRTDTQYF. DNA for the CDR3: TGTGCCAGCAGATTTCCGGGACTAGCGGGAGGGCCCCGCACAGATACGCAGTATTTT. The chain uses TRBV2 and TRBJ2-3; 16 bases match TRBD2. The germline gives CDR1 SNHLY, CDR2 FYNNEI. With V trimmed by 6 bases and J by 1 base, 10 bases remained unmatched. This CDR3 spans 19 amino acids.

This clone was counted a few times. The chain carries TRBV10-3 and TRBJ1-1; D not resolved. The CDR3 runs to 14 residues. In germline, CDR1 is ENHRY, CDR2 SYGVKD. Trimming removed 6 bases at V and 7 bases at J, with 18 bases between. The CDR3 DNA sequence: TGTGCCATCAGCGCCACCCATAAAACTTATGAAGCTTTCTTT. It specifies CAISATHKTYEAFF.

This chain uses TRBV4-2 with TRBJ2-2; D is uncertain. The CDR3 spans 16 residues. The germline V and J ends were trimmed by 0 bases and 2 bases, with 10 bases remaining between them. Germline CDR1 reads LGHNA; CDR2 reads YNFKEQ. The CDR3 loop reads CASSQEISVNTGELFF. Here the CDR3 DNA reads TGTGCCAGCAGCCAAGAAATTTCAGTAAACACCGGGGAGCTGTTTTTT.

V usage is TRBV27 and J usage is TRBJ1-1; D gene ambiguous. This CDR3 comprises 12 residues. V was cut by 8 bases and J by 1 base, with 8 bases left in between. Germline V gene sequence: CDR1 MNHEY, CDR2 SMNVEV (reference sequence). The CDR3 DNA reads TGTGCCAGCCGACGGGAGAACACTGAAGCTTTCTTT. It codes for CASRRENTEAFF.

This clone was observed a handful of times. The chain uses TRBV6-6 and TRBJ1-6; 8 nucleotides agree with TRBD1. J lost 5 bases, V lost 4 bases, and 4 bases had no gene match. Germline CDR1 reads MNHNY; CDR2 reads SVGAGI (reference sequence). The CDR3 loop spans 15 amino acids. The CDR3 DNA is TGTGCCAGCAGTTCCGGGACAGGCAATAATTCACCCCTCCACTTT. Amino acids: CASSSGTGNNSPLHF.

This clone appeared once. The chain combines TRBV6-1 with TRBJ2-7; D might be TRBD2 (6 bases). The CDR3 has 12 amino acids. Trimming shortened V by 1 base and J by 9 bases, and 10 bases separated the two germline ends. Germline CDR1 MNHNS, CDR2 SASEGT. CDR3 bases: TGTGCCAGCAGTGAAGAACTAGCAAGGCAGTACTTC. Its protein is CASSEELARQYF.

The CDR3 coding sequence is TGCGCCAGCAGCTTGGTAATGACAGGGTCGGGAAAGACCCAGTACTTC. It is translated as CASSLVMTGSGKTQYF. The chain links TRBV5-1 to TRBJ2-5; 7 bases map to TRBD1. The V segment lost 0 bases and the J segment 6 bases; nucleotides outside the gene matches: 11. This CDR3 is built from 16 residues. CDR1 is SGHRS and CDR2 is YFSETQ in the germline V gene.

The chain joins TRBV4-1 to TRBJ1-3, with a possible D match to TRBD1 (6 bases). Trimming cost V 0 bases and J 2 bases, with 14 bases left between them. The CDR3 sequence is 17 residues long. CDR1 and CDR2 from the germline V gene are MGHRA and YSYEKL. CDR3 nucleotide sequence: TGCGCCAGCAGCCAAGATCCCCCGACAGGTACTGGAAACACCATATATTTT. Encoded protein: CASSQDPPTGTGNTIYF.

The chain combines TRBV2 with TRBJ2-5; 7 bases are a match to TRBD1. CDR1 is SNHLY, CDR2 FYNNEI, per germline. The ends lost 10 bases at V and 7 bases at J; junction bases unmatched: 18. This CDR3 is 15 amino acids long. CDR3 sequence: CATALGSYPGGTQYF. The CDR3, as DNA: TGTGCCACCGCGCTGGGCTCCTACCCAGGGGGGACCCAGTACTTC.

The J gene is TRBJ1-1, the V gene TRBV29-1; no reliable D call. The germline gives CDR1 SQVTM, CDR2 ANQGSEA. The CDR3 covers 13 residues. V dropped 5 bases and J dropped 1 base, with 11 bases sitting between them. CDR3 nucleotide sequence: TGCAGCGTTCCCCCTGGGCGGAACACTGAAGCTTTCTTT. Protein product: CSVPPGRNTEAFF.

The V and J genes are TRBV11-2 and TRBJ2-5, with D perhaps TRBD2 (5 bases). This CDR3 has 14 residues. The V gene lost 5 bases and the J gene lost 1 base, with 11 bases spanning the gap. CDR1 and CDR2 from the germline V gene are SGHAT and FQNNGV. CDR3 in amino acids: CASSRTRTQETQYF. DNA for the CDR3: TGTGCCAGCAGCCGAACTAGAACCCAAGAGACCCAGTACTTC.

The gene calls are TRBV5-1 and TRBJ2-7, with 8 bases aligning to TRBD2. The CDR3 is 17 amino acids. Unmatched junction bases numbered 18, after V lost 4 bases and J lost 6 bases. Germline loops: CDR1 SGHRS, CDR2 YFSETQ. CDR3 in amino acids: CASSLISGLALTTEQYF. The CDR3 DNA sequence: TGCGCCAGCAGCCTAATATCTGGACTAGCATTAACCACCGAGCAGTACTTC. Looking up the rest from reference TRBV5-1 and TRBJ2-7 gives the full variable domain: KAGVTQTPRYLIKTRGQQVTLSCSPISGHRSVSWYQQTPGQGLQFLFEYFSETQRNKGNFPGRFSGRQFSNSRSEMNVSTLELGDSALYLCASSLISGLALTTEQYFGPGTRLTVT.

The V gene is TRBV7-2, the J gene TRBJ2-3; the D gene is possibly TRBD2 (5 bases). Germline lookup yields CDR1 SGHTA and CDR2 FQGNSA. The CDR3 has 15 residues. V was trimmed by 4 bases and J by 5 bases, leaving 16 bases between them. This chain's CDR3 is CASSSPGSGKDTQYF. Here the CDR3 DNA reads TGTGCCAGCAGCTCCCCGGGGTCGGGAAAAGATACGCAGTATTTT.

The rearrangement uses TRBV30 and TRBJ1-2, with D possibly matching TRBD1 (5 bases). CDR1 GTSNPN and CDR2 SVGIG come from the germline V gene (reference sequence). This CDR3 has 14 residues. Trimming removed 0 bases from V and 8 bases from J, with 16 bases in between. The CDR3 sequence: CAWSVPSQGWGYTF. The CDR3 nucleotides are TGTGCCTGGAGTGTCCCCTCGCAGGGCTGGGGCTACACCTTC.

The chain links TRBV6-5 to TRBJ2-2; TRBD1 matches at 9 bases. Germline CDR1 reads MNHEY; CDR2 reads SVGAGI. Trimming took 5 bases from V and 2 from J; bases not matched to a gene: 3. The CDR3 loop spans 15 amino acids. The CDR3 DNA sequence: TGTGCCAGCAGTCCTACAGGGGGCAACACCGGGGAGCTGTTTTTT. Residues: CASSPTGGNTGELFF.

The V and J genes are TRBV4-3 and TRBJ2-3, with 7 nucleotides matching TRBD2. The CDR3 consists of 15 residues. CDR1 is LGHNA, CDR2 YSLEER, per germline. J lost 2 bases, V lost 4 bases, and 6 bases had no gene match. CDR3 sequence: CASSREGLLTDTQYF. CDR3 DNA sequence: TGCGCCAGCAGCCGGGAGGGACTACTCACAGATACGCAGTATTTT.